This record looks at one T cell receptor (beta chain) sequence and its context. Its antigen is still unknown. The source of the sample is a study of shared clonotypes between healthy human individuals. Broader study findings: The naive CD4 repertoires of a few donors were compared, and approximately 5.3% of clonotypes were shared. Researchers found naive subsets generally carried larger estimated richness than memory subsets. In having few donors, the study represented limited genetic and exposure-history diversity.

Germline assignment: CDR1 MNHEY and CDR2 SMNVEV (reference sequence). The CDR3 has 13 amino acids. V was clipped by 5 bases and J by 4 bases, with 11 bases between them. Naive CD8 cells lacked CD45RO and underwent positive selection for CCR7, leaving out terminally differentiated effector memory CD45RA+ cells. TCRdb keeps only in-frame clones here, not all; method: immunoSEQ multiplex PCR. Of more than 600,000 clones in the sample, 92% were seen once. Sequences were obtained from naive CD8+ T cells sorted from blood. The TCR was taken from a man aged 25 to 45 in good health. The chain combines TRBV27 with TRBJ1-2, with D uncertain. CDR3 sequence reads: CASSVGRLYGYTF. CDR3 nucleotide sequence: TGTGCCAGCAGTGTGGGAAGACTCTATGGCTACACCTTC.